These 5 T cell receptor beta chains were all obtained from the same sample, sequenced in a study of blood T cell repertoires in COVID-19. Only in-frame clones appear in the TCRdb table, and some are missing; sequencing was by immunoSEQ multiplex PCR. The sample lists roughly 300,000 clones, 80% to 90% seen once, with approximately 5.3% in the top ten. The specimen sequenced was PBMCs or T cells enriched from blood (not recorded which). These receptors were obtained from a woman younger than 45 who had recovered from COVID-19.

The V gene is TRBV7-8, the J gene TRBJ1-1, with 12 bases fitting TRBD1. Losses at the gene ends were 3 bases for V and 3 bases for J; bases not matched to a gene: 14. The germline V gene has CDR1 SGHVS and CDR2 FQNEAQ. The CDR3 totals 19 residues. CDR3 in DNA: TGTGCCAGCAGCTTGAGCCTGGGGGACAGGGGGCTCTGGGACACTGAAGCTTTCTTT. This translates into CASSLSLGDRGLWDTEAFF.

The chain combines TRBV2 with TRBJ1-2; no clear D gene. Trimming took off 7 bases at V and 4 bases at J, with 16 bases between the two ends. Germline CDR1 is SNHLY and CDR2 is FYNNEI. The CDR3 runs to 14 residues. The CDR3 spells CASNDERGTYGYTF. DNA of the CDR3: TGTGCCAGCAACGACGAGCGGGGTACCTATGGCTACACCTTC.

The chain is built from TRBV28 and TRBJ2-7, with 8 bases lining up with TRBD1. Germline CDR1 and CDR2: MDHEN and SYDVKM. CDR3 length: 16 amino acids. J gave up 4 bases and V 7 bases, and 15 bases lay outside the gene matches. For the CDR3, the DNA is TGTGCCAGCACTGTGACGACCGGGACAGGAAAGTACGAGCAGTACTTC. Its protein is CASTVTTGTGKYEQYF.

The genes are TRBV28 and TRBJ1-2, with 9 nucleotides matching TRBD1. This CDR3 is 15 amino acids long. The ends lost 5 bases at V and 0 bases at J; junction bases unmatched: 4. Per the germline V gene, CDR1 is MDHEN and CDR2 is SYDVKM. This chain's CDR3 is CASSTRQGANYGYTF. The CDR3, as DNA: TGTGCCAGCAGTACTCGACAGGGGGCTAACTATGGCTACACCTTC.

The chain is built from TRBV28 and TRBJ1-2; D is uncertain. V was trimmed by 5 bases and J by 4 bases, leaving 17 bases between them. Germline V gene sequence: CDR1 MDHEN, CDR2 SYDVKM. The CDR3 is 15 residues long. The CDR3 loop is CASSRGGLTVYGYTF. The DNA of the CDR3 is TGTGCCAGCAGTCGAGGAGGGCTGACTGTCTATGGCTACACCTTC.